Listed below are T cell receptor beta chains from one sample, sequenced in a study of T cells expressing NK-cell markers. From the 5' RACE reads, TCRdb lists one entry per CDR3 protein and no DNA. This sample contains about 460,000 distinct CDR3 sequences. The sequenced material came from blood T cells: a sorted CD56 or NKG2C T cell subset, CD4+ or CD8+ T cells, or bulk PBMC T cells (not recorded which). The origin of the receptors is a woman aged 45-65 years in good health. The CDR3 runs from the conserved cysteine through the conserved F or W. Fields, in order: V gene, J gene, CDR3 protein.

TRBV6-5	TRBJ2-7	CASSGLAVGSYEQYF
TRBV7-9	TRBJ2-7	CASSLSTVLLVPYEQYF
TRBV29-1	TRBJ1-4	CSVQESPQGGNEKLFF
TRBV7-2	TRBJ2-7	CASSRWGGEQYF
TRBV10-3	TRBJ1-1	CAISESPVGEAFF
TRBV3-1	TRBJ2-2	CASRPGPGTRTGELFF
TRBV7-9	TRBJ2-5	CASSKTSGATETQYF
TRBV28	TRBJ1-5	CASTTIAGVFQPQHF
TRBV3-1	TRBJ2-7	CASSPRGRSASYEQYF
TRBV6-1	TRBJ2-2	CASSGTSGSLTGELFF
TRBV30	TRBJ2-1	CAWSGLPTSYNEQFF
TRBV7-3	TRBJ2-3	CASSRERIGTQYF
TRBV4-1	TRBJ2-1	CASSQVFTSGNNEQFF
TRBV12-3/TRBV12-4	TRBJ2-1	CASSLSSPGYNEQFF
TRBV29-1	TRBJ1-2	CSATQTGGGYGYTF
TRBV6-5	TRBJ2-3	CASSLGGASGSGTDTQYF
TRBV10-2	TRBJ2-1	CASSGALEQFF
TRBV5-1	TRBJ2-2	CASDSGRSYTGELFF
TRBV3-1	TRBJ2-3	CASSLRQGGFSGVTDTQYF
TRBV4-1	TRBJ2-3	CASSARPLAGGTDTQYF
TRBV5-1	TRBJ2-4	CASSLGQGENRDF
TRBV7-9	TRBJ2-2	CASSYSSGRTTGELFF
TRBV28	TRBJ2-1	CASSLAQGANYNEQFF
TRBV6-5	TRBJ2-1	CASSYDPVAGRNEQFF
TRBV14	TRBJ2-5	CASSQLMETQYF
TRBV12-3/TRBV12-4	TRBJ2-2	CASRHNMNTGELFF
TRBV11-2	TRBJ2-2	CASSSLGGSNTGELFF
TRBV4-2	TRBJ2-4	CASSPPPGLDNLAKNIQYF
TRBV5-1	TRBJ2-2	CASSSPGTGLAGELFF
TRBV4-2	TRBJ2-5	CASSQGSSGGYQETQYF
TRBV20-1	TRBJ2-1	CSAREGWNEQFF
TRBV30	TRBJ1-6	CALDLRISSPLHF
TRBV5-1	TRBJ2-7	CASSWGTVTYEQYF
TRBV25-1	TRBJ1-3	CASSRQGNTIYF
TRBV11-2	TRBJ2-4	CASSLTSGKNIQYF
TRBV6-5	TRBJ2-1	CASGAGNVRDEQFF
TRBV29-1	TRBJ2-1	CSVDRRLSYNEQFF
TRBV7-9	TRBJ1-2	CASSSRQGYGYTF
TRBV29-1	TRBJ2-3	CSAVTSGGRDTQYF
TRBV12-3/TRBV12-4	TRBJ2-1	CAVSGTGAYNEQFF
TRBV2	TRBJ1-2	CASSEGSNYGYTF
TRBV4-1	TRBJ2-5	CASSQERASGYQETQYF
TRBV7-2	TRBJ2-3	CASSFTADNTDTQYF
TRBV10-3	TRBJ1-1	CAISKTENTEAFF
TRBV3-1	TRBJ2-1	CASRTSGFLEEQFF
TRBV6-5	TRBJ2-3	CASSYLGYLDTQYF
TRBV7-8	TRBJ2-1	CASSLVNIPGSNEQFF
TRBV10-3	TRBJ2-1	CAIVAAVYNEQFF
TRBV18	TRBJ2-1	CASSPLVTYNEQFF
TRBV5-1	TRBJ2-2	CASSPWEGAVTGELFF
TRBV25-1	TRBJ2-5	CASSESGAERETQYF
TRBV5-1	TRBJ2-7	CASKASGPYEQYF
TRBV5-1	TRBJ2-1	CASSPDEGQTYNEQFF